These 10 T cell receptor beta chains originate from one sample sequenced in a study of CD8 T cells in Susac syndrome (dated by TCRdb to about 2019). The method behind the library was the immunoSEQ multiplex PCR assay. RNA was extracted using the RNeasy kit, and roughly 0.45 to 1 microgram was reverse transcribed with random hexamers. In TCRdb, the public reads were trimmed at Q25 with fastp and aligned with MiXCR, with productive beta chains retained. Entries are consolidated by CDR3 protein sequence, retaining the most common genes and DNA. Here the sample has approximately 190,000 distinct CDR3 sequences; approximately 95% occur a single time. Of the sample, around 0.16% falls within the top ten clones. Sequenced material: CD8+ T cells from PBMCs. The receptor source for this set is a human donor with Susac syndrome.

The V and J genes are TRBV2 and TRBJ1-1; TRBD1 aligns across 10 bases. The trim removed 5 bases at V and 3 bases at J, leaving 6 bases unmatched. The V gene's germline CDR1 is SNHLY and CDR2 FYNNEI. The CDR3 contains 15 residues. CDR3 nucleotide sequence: TGTGCCAGCAGTAGGGACAGGGGTGCCGACACTGAAGCTTTCTTT. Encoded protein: CASSRDRGADTEAFF.

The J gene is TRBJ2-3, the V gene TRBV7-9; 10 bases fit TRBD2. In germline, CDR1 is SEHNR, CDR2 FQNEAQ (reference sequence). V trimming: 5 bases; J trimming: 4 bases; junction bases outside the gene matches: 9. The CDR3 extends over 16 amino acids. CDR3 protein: CASSPTSGETPDTQYF. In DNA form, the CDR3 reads TGTGCCAGCAGCCCTACTAGCGGGGAAACCCCAGATACGCAGTATTTT.

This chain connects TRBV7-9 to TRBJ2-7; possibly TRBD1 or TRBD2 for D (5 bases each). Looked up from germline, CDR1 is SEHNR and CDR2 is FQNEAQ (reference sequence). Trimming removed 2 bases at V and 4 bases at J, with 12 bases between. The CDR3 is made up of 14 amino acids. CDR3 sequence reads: CASSLPEGEYEQYF. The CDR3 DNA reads TGTGCCAGCAGCTTACCTGAAGGGGAGTACGAGCAGTACTTC.

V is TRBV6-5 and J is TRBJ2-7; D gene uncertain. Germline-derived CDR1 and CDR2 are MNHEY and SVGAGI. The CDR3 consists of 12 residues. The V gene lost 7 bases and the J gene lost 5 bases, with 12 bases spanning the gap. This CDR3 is CASNSGSDEQYF. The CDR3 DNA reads TGTGCCAGCAATTCCGGGTCGGACGAGCAGTACTTC.

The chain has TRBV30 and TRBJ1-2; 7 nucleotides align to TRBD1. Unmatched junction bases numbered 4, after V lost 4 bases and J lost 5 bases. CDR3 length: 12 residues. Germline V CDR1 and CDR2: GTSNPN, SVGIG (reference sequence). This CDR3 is CAWKGAEYGYTF. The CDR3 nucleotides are TGTGCCTGGAAGGGGGCAGAATATGGCTACACCTTC. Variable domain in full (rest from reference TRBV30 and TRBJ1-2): SQTIHQWPATLVQPVGSPLSLECTVEGTSNPNLYWYRQAAGRGLQLLFYSVGIGQISSEVPQNLSASRPQDRQFILSSKKLLLSDSGFYLCAWKGAEYGYTFGSGTRLTVV.

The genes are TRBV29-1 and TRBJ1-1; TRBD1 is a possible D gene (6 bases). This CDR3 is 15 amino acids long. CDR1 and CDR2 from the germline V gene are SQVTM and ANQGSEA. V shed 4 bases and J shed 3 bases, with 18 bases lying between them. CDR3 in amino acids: CSVASFFPGDTEAFF. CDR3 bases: TGCAGCGTTGCTTCTTTCTTCCCAGGGGACACTGAAGCTTTCTTT.

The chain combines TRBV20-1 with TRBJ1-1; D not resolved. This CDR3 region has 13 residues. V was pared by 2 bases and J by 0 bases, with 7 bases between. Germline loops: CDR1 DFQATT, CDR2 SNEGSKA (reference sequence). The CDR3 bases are TGCAGTGCTAGATTCGCCTTGAACACTGAAGCTTTCTTT. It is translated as CSARFALNTEAFF.

The CDR3 loop reads CASSSPSASTDTQYF. The CDR3 nucleotides are TGTGCCAGCAGCTCGCCCTCCGCTAGCACAGATACGCAGTATTTT. This chain connects TRBV13 to TRBJ2-3; no firm D call. Germline values: CDR1 PRHDT, CDR2 FYEKMQ (reference sequence). Between the trimmed V and J ends, which lost 4 bases and 0 bases, there was a span of 11 bases. This CDR3 contains 15 residues.

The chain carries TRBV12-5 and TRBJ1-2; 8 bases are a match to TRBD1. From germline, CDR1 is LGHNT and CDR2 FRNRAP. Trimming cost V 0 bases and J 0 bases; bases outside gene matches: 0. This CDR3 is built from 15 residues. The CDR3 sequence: CASGLVQGANYGYTF. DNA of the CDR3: TGTGCTAGTGGTTTGGTACAGGGGGCTAACTATGGCTACACCTTC.

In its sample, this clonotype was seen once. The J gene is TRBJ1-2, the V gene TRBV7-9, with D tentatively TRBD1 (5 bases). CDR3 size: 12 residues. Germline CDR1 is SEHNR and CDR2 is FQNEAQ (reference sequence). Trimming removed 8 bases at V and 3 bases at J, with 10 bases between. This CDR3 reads CASAGTDYGYTF. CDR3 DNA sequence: TGTGCCAGCGCCGGGACCGACTATGGCTACACCTTC.